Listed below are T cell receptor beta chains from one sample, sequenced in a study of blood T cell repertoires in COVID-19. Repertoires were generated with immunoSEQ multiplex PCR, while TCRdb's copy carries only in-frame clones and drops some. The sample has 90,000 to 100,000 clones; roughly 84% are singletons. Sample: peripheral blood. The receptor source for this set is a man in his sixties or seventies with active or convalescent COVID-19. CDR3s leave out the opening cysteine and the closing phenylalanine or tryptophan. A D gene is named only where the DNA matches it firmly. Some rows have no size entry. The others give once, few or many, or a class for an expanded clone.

ASSPERKLNTEAF,.,.,TRBV6-5
ASSDGQGAGTIY,.,TRBD1,TRBV6-1
ASSLRWGLNYGYT,few,.,TRBV27
ASSPNPDQPQH,.,.,TRBV18
ASSAGTGGGQRNTEAF,few,TRBD1,TRBV9
ASSVGEAF,.,.,TRBV12-3/TRBV12-4
ATNRDRVRTGELF,.,TRBD1,TRBV5-6
ASSPPPGDYGYT,.,.,TRBV18
ASRMGQASLNQPQH,.,TRBD1,TRBV28
ASRLLAKETQY,once,TRBD2,TRBV6-5
ASTGGGGARETQY,.,TRBD2,TRBV5-1
ASAGRGTYEQY,.,.,TRBV6-6
ASSTTQGLAGGHEQF,once,TRBD2,TRBV2
ASSLAPGGKDEQF,.,TRBD1,TRBV5-1
ASSSPTLAGGPGGADTQY,.,TRBD2,TRBV7-3
ASSLFPGQGSYNEQF,.,TRBD1,TRBV7-3
ASSSRSQLNTEAF,.,.,TRBV3-1/TRBV3-2
ASSRTVTEAF,.,.,TRBV12-3/TRBV12-4
ASSFDRGGVAKNIQY,.,TRBD1,TRBV7-3
ASSYVRGGAYNEQF,.,TRBD2,TRBV6-2/TRBV6-3
ASSSTGLGDIQY,.,.,TRBV7-9
ASTGRSETQY,.,.,TRBV7-6
ASSDRGYNTGELF,.,TRBD1,TRBV6-1
ASGTTRGIYGYT,.,.,TRBV28
ASSPGRDRPRETQY,.,TRBD1,TRBV5-1
ASSPPGSVNTEAF,once,.,TRBV18
ASSLRQGHTQY,.,TRBD1,TRBV7-2
ASSPQGQPNEKLF,few,TRBD1,TRBV28
ASSQDSRANEKLF,.,.,TRBV4-3
SAYTPYEQY,.,.,TRBV20-1
ASSLRTGGELF,.,TRBD1,TRBV7-9
SVGQRGFTGELF,.,TRBD2,TRBV29-1
ASSLEGAQY,many,.,TRBV12-3/TRBV12-4
ASSYGQGTLLLGYT,.,TRBD1,TRBV6-5
ASGEGQSTNEKLF,.,.,TRBV6-6
ASSIVGERGEAF,.,.,TRBV19
AWSVDRPSYSGNTIY,.,.,TRBV30
ASSSPRDGL,.,.,TRBV7-9
ASSSPASGKDSGNTIY,few,.,TRBV28
ASSLEREETQY,.,.,TRBV7-2
ASSTQGYNQPQH,few,TRBD1,TRBV2